Below are 14 T cell receptor beta chains sequenced from a single sample in a study of blood T cells in healthy people across ages. A second PCR of about 6 to 11 cycles used a sample-barcoded 5' primer and a J-beta primer mix. Via MiXCR, TCRdb re-called the 5' RACE reads, giving one row per CDR3 protein. The table has 600,000 or so distinct CDR3 sequences, around 20% seen once. Sequences were obtained from blood. These receptors all stem from a man in his sixties or seventies in good health.

With respect to this clonotype: The junction departs from germline at one end; a sequencing error may be responsible. The chain couples TRBV14 to TRBJ2-5, with 8 bases identical to TRBD2. Germline V CDR1 and CDR2: SGHDN, FVKESK. This CDR3 comprises 16 residues. DNA of the CDR3: TGTGTCAGCAGCCGCCGTGCTAGCGGGTTACAAGAGACCCAGTACTTC. Translation gives CVSSRRASGLQETQYF.

This clonotype was observed a handful of times. The rearrangement links TRBV6-2 or TRBV6-3 to TRBJ2-2; 8 nucleotides align to TRBD1. This CDR3 region has 17 residues. J gave up 1 base and V 5 bases, and 9 bases lay outside the gene matches. CDR1 is MNHEY and CDR2 is SVGEGT in the germline V gene. The CDR3 protein is CASSVQGAWGNTGELFF. The CDR3 nucleotides read TGTGCCAGCAGTGTCCAGGGGGCTTGGGGGAACACCGGGGAGCTGTTTTTT.

This clonotype was observed many times. This rearrangement joins TRBV11-3 to TRBJ2-5; TRBD2 agrees at 10 bases. The trim removed 5 bases at V and 5 bases at J, leaving 8 bases unmatched. The CDR3 has 15 residues. CDR1 and CDR2 from the germline V gene are SGHNT and YENEEA. DNA of the CDR3: TGTGCCAGCAGCCACTCTAGCGGGAGCGGGGAGACCCAGTACTTC. Translation gives CASSHSSGSGETQYF.

The chain carries TRBV4-3 and TRBJ2-5; 12 nucleotides agree with TRBD2. The end of the DNA aligns better with TRBJ2-7, so the J call may be wrong. The CDR3 is 15 residues long. Germline V gene lookup returns CDR1 LGHNA and CDR2 YSLEER. The CDR3 loop reads CASSQDPSGRGEQYF. The CDR3 region has the DNA TGCGCCAGCAGCCAAGACCCTAGCGGGAGGGGCGAGCAGTACTTC.

This clonotype was seen repeatedly, ten times or more. This chain links TRBV7-9 with TRBJ1-6; TRBD1 matches at 10 bases. With V trimmed by 3 bases and J by 13 bases, 9 bases remained unmatched. The CDR3 contains 15 residues. Germline V CDR1 and CDR2: SEHNR, FQNEAQ (reference sequence). DNA of the CDR3: TGTGCCAGCAGCTTGGGGACAGGGGCAGGTGTGCCCCTCCACTTT. This sequence encodes CASSLGTGAGVPLHF. The entire variable domain, with the rest obtained from reference TRBV7-9 and TRBJ1-6, is as follows: DTGVSQNPRHKITKRGQNVTFRCDPISEHNRLYWYRQTLGQGPEFLTYFQNEAQLEKSRLLSDRFSAERPKGSFSTLEIQRTEQGDSAMYLCASSLGTGAGVPLHFGNGTRLTVT.

This clonotype was picked up a small number of times. This chain uses TRBV20-1 with TRBJ2-7; 8 bases align to TRBD1. The germline V gene encodes CDR1 DFQATT and CDR2 SNEGSKA (reference sequence). V gave up 2 bases and J gave up 5 bases; unmatched junction bases: 14. The CDR3 has 16 amino acids. The CDR3, as DNA: TGCAGTGCTAGAAAAATTCGACCACAGGGGGAGGACGAGCAGTACTTC. Translation gives CSARKIRPQGEDEQYF.

The table lists this clonotype with many counts. This chain joins TRBV5-5 and TRBJ2-5; perhaps TRBD2 as D (5 bases). The ends were cut back, 1 base at V and 2 bases at J, with 12 bases in the middle. Germline V lookup: CDR1 SGHKS, CDR2 YYEKEE (reference sequence). The CDR3 has 15 amino acids. CDR3 sequence (DNA): TGTGCCAGCAGCTTGCAAGCCCGGGGTCAAGAGACCCAGTACTTC. The encoded protein is CASSLQARGQETQYF.

There are a few counts of this clonotype. V is TRBV18 and J is TRBJ2-7; no clear D. Germline CDR1 reads KGHSH; CDR2 reads LQKENI. There are 17 residues in the CDR3. V was shortened by 2 bases and J by 1 base, with 18 bases between the two germline ends. In nucleotides, the CDR3 is TGTGCCAGCTCACCATCGTATTTGTCCCAACGGTCCTACGAGCAGTACTTC. The encoded protein is CASSPSYLSQRSYEQYF.

This clonotype was detected only a few times. The V call is TRBV20-1, the J call TRBJ1-4; 7 bases fit TRBD1. The CDR3 length is 13 residues. J gave up 4 bases and V 6 bases, and 5 bases lay outside the gene matches. CDR1 and CDR2 from the germline V gene are DFQATT and SNEGSKA (reference sequence). The DNA of the CDR3 is TGCAGTGCCACCGGGACAGATAATGAAAAACTGTTTTTT. Residues: CSATGTDNEKLFF.

This clonotype was seen only a few times. The chain has TRBV6-6 and TRBJ2-7, with D perhaps matching TRBD1 (5 bases). Per the germline V gene, CDR1 is MNHNY and CDR2 is SVGAGI (reference sequence). The V and J ends lost 2 bases and 0 bases respectively, with 8 bases between them. CDR3 length equals 14 residues. Written as DNA, the CDR3 is TGTGCCAGCAGTTACCCAGGGATCTCCTACGAGCAGTACTTC. This gives the protein CASSYPGISYEQYF.

This clonotype has just a few counts. This may be a read error, as it is one base from a much larger clone. The chain combines TRBV28 with TRBJ2-5, with 10 bases lining up with TRBD1. The end of the DNA is better explained by TRBJ2-7, so the J call may be wrong. CDR3 size: 15 residues. Germline CDR1 reads MDHEN; CDR2 reads SYDVKM. The DNA for the CDR3 is TGTGCCAGCAGTCAAATGGACAGGGGGGCCTGCGAGCAGTACTTC. It encodes CASSQMDRGACEQYF.

The chain combines TRBV28 with TRBJ1-2, with D uncertain. CDR3 length: 14 residues. V shed 6 bases and J shed 2 bases, with 13 bases lying between them. CDR1 and CDR2 from the germline V gene are MDHEN and SYDVKM. CDR3 in amino acids: CASSRNGRNYGYTF. The CDR3 coding sequence is TGTGCCAGCAGCCGAAACGGGCGAAACTATGGCTACACCTTC.

This sequence joins TRBV12-5 and TRBJ2-5; 9 bases map to TRBD1. CDR3 length: 14 amino acids. The germline gives CDR1 LGHNT, CDR2 FRNRAP. The J segment lost 5 bases and the V segment lost 3 bases, leaving 4 bases of the junction unmatched. In nucleotides, the CDR3 is TGTGCTAGTGGTTTTGGGGACAGGGTTGAGACCCAGTACTTC. Translation gives CASGFGDRVETQYF. Looking up the rest from reference TRBV12-5 and TRBJ2-5 gives the full variable domain: DARVTQTPRHKVTEMGQEVTMRCQPILGHNTVFWYRQTMMQGLELLAYFRNRAPLDDSGMPKDRFSAEMPDATLATLKIQPSEPRDSAVYFCASGFGDRVETQYFGPGTRLLVL.

The rearrangement joins TRBV20-1 to TRBJ2-7; D assignment may be TRBD1 or TRBD2 (5 bases each). Germline V gene sequence: CDR1 DFQATT, CDR2 SNEGSKA (reference sequence). Trimming removed 8 bases from V and 0 bases from J, with 14 bases in between. The CDR3 loop spans 13 amino acids. As DNA, the CDR3 is TGCAGTTCGATGGGGGTAAGCTCCTACGAGCAGTACTTC. Translation: CSSMGVSSYEQYF.